Shown below are 3 T cell receptor beta chains from a single sample sequenced in a study of blood T cell repertoires in COVID-19. Sequencing was performed with immunoSEQ multiplex PCR; in TCRdb, only in-frame clones are kept and a portion is missing. This table has around 240,000 clones, roughly 86% appearing once. Sequencing was carried out using peripheral blood. Receptors originate from a woman aged 25 to 39 who had recovered from COVID-19.

V gene TRBV6-2 or TRBV6-3 combines with J gene TRBJ2-5; D is perhaps TRBD2 (5 bases). The CDR3 is 14 residues long. Germline lookup yields CDR1 MNHEY and CDR2 SVGEGT. V lost 5 bases and J lost 1, with 11 bases in between. CDR3 DNA sequence: TGTGCCAGCAGTCCCGACTATATCCAAGAGACCCAGTACTTC. Amino acid sequence: CASSPDYIQETQYF.

This clone was picked up one time. The chain uses TRBV5-6 and TRBJ1-5, with D uncertain. This CDR3 spans 16 amino acids. Trimming pared 3 bases from V and 2 bases from J, leaving 15 bases between. CDR1 and CDR2 (germline): SGHDT, YYEEEE. The CDR3 spells CASSSLGREGNQPQHF. The CDR3 bases are TGTGCCAGCAGCTCCCTAGGTAGGGAGGGCAATCAGCCCCAGCATTTT.

This chain links TRBV13 with TRBJ2-5; D may be TRBD2 (6 bases). From germline, CDR1 is PRHDT and CDR2 FYEKMQ (reference sequence). The germline V and J ends were trimmed by 6 bases and 2 bases, with 13 bases remaining between them. The CDR3 runs 14 residues. The CDR3 DNA reads as TGTGCCAGCAGTCCGGGACTCCCGCAAGAGACCCAGTACTTC. Amino acid sequence: CASSPGLPQETQYF.